Following are 4 T cell receptor beta chains from one sample sequenced in a study of CD8 T cells in ankylosing spondylitis. TCRdb itself ran the 5' RACE reads through MiXCR, one entry per CDR3 protein. This table has 150,000 to 200,000 distinct CDR3 sequences, about 32% appearing once. Material for sequencing was synovial fluid, either unsorted or a sorted T cell fraction (not recorded which). The receptors were sampled from a male donor with ankylosing spondylitis.

The table lists this clonotype with a few counts. J is TRBJ2-2 and V is TRBV5-1, with 14 bases lining up with TRBD2. From germline, CDR1 is SGHRS and CDR2 YFSETQ. The CDR3 runs 15 residues. Trimming removed 4 bases from V and 7 bases from J; junction bases left unmatched: 3. CDR3 protein: CASSAGLAGGGELFF. The DNA for the CDR3 is TGCGCCAGCAGCGCAGGACTAGCGGGAGGCGGGGAGCTGTTTTTT.

V is TRBV10-3 and J is TRBJ2-1; perhaps TRBD2 as D (5 bases). The CDR3 totals 13 residues. Germline V gives CDR1 ENHRY, CDR2 SYGVKD. The V gene lost 4 bases and the J gene lost 2 bases, with 6 bases spanning the gap. The CDR3 sequence is CAISAGTYNEQFF. The CDR3 DNA follows: TGTGCCATCAGTGCCGGGACCTACAATGAGCAGTTCTTC.

This clonotype was observed a handful of times. The chain carries TRBV9 and TRBJ2-7, with 8 bases identical to TRBD2. Looked up from germline, CDR1 is SGDLS and CDR2 is YYNGEE. The CDR3 totals 15 residues. Trimming cost V 3 bases and J 3 bases; bases outside gene matches: 8. CDR3 in DNA: TGTGCCAGCAGCGCCTTAGCGGGACCACTCTACGAGCAGTACTTC. Translation: CASSALAGPLYEQYF.

The sample holds a few counts of this clonotype. The rearrangement joins TRBV6-2 or TRBV6-3 to TRBJ1-2; possibly TRBD1 for D (6 bases). The CDR3 has 16 amino acids. Germline V gene lookup returns CDR1 MNHEY and CDR2 SVGEGT. Trimming took off 2 bases at V and 0 bases at J, with 13 bases between the two ends. The CDR3, as DNA: TGTGCCAGCAGTTACCAGGGGCGGAAGCCTAACTATGGCTACACCTTC. It yields the protein CASSYQGRKPNYGYTF.